This section outlines one T cell receptor (beta chain) sequence together with its context. Its antigen has not been determined. The input lacks base qualities; no much larger clone sits a single base away. Every donor in the study was a healthy Caucasian. These data belong to a study of identical twins (dated by TCRdb to the mid-2010s). At the level of the whole study: To test whether fetal clonotypes persist, this study deep-sequenced TCR alpha and beta repertoires from monozygotic twins, from unrelated adults of various ages, and from cord blood. To rule out contamination, replicate twin experiments were performed at different times with different library preparation protocols.

Overall study results and their limits: Out-of-frame TCR alpha sequences shared between twins showed an excess of low generation-probability sequences compared with coincidental sharing between unrelated individuals. In beta out-of-frame sequences, excess twin sharing was weaker, because having fewer shared sequences lowered the signal-to-noise ratio. Invariant T cells such as MAIT and iNKT could partly confound zero-insertion analyses, though diverse VJ usage argued against this for most clonotypes. Out-of-frame TCR alpha sharing in monozygotic twins was systematically underestimated by recombination models, whereas sharing between unrelated individuals was in agreement with the recombination models. Because the same donors could not be followed over many years, conclusions were based on cross-sectional statistical analysis. Fewer insertions were carried by abundant cord blood beta clonotypes; a weaker similar trend was observed in young adult naive repertoires, while no such trend was observed in memory repertoires.

Libraries were constructed by 5' RACE. Sequenced using an Illumina HiSeq 2000. Template switching introduced a universal primer binding site; the final cDNA contained a unique molecular identifier, enabling accurate counting of TCR cDNA molecules. First-strand cDNA for TCR alpha and beta chains was synthesized from specific primers in the conserved constant-segment region. To control for contamination, each cDNA library was double barcoded with a SMART-Mk sample barcode plus Illumina barcodes. TruSeq adapter sequences along with Illumina sample barcodes were introduced in two successive PCR steps. Sequencing of the TCR alpha and beta cDNA libraries was done on the Illumina HiSeq platform using custom primers. The study's processing was this. MiGEC processed the raw reads to extract unique molecular identifiers, while MiXCR was used to determine the CDR3 positions. For each individual, recombination models were inferred using an EM algorithm with the repgenHMM and IGoR tools. Shared clonotypes were analyzed with the tcR package in R, and sharing was normalized by the product of cloneset sizes. To study raw recombination without the effects of thymic and clonal selection, out-of-frame nonproductive sequences were analyzed. TCRdb trimmed public reads at Q25 via fastp, called clones via MiXCR and kept in-frame beta chains. Identical CDR3 proteins give one entry, which carries the most common genes and DNA. It is TCRdb's table, rather than the study itself, that gives the V and J calls and clone size. Recorded for this sample are 1.5 million to 2 million distinct CDR3 sequences; about 32% of them occurred a single time. The leading ten clones occupy about 0.25% of the sample.

Relative to germline, V is 3 bases shorter and J is 5 bases shorter, with 7 bases between their ends. Via the germline V gene (reference sequence), CDR1 is DFQATT and CDR2 SNEGSKA. The CDR3 measures 11 amino acids from cysteine to phenylalanine. The kept DNA is CDR3 alone, 33 bases in frame from the first base. Recombination joined TRBV20-1 with TRBJ1-1; too little of a D gene remains to name it. This sequence was found in a newborn girl in good health. What was sequenced was cord blood. The DNA is as follows: TGCAGTGCTAGCAAGGAAACTGAAGCTTTCTTT. Its translation reads: CSASKETEAFF.